These 32 T cell receptor beta chains originate from one sample sequenced in a study of cytomegalovirus exposure and HLA in healthy donors. A multiplex PCR was run with 60 Vbeta primers and 13 Jbeta primers. The data were produced by immunoSEQ multiplex PCR, yet TCRdb's version contains in-frame clones alone and is incomplete. The data show about 82,000 clones, 60% to 80% seen once. The sequenced sample was PBMCs. All receptors come from a woman in her fifties or sixties in good health and CMV-seropositive.

This clone was seen a few times. The genes are TRBV28 and TRBJ1-2; 10 positions match TRBD1. This CDR3 is 15 amino acids long. Losses at the gene ends were 7 bases for V and 3 bases for J; bases not matched to a gene: 8. Germline CDR1 MDHEN, CDR2 SYDVKM. CDR3 region: CASTFLGTGDYGYTF. DNA for the CDR3: TGTGCCAGCACCTTCCTGGGGACAGGGGACTATGGCTACACCTTC.

The chain couples TRBV6-1 to TRBJ2-4; D gene uncertain. This CDR3 contains 11 residues. Germline V gene sequence: CDR1 MNHNS, CDR2 SASEGT. With 10 bases removed from V and 8 bases from J, the gap between germline ends came to 12 bases. This chain's CDR3 is CATTPYYIQYF. The DNA of the CDR3 is TGTGCCACCACCCCCTACTACATTCAGTACTTC.

V is TRBV28 and J is TRBJ1-5; the D gene is possibly TRBD1 (5 bases). Germline V gene lookup returns CDR1 MDHEN and CDR2 SYDVKM. CDR3 length: 16 residues. V was pared by 3 bases and J by 1 base, with 13 bases between. DNA of the CDR3: TGTGCCAGCAGTTTTTGGGGGGTCAGGAGCAATCAGCCCCAGCATTTT. Its protein product is CASSFWGVRSNQPQHF.

The chain has TRBV25-1 and TRBJ2-3, with 7 bases aligning to TRBD1. This CDR3 is built from 14 residues. Germline assignment: CDR1 MGHDK and CDR2 SYGVNS. J was trimmed by 2 bases and V by 2 bases; bases with no gene match: 1. The CDR3 DNA sequence: TGTGCCAGCAGTGAAGGGACAGTCACAGATACGCAGTATTTT. Its protein product is CASSEGTVTDTQYF. Combining the CDR3 with reference TRBV25-1 and TRBJ2-3 gives the whole variable domain EADIYQTPRYLVIGTGKKITLECSQTMGHDKMYWYQQDPGMELHLIHYSYGVNSTEKGDLSSESTVSRIRTEHFPLTLESARPSHTSQYLCASSEGTVTDTQYFGPGTRLTVL.

The J gene is TRBJ2-7, the V gene TRBV6-1; weak D call: TRBD1 (6 bases). Trimming took off 1 base at V and 2 bases at J, with 12 bases between the two ends. Looked up from germline, CDR1 is MNHNS and CDR2 is SASEGT. The CDR3 covers 15 residues. CDR3 in amino acids: CASSEVTGAPYEQYF. The CDR3 DNA reads TGTGCCAGCAGTGAAGTGACAGGAGCTCCCTACGAGCAGTACTTC.

The chain links TRBV7-6 to TRBJ1-1, with TRBD1 matching 8 bases. The trim removed 3 bases at V and 2 bases at J, leaving 2 bases unmatched. Germline CDR1 is SGHVS and CDR2 is FNYEAQ. The CDR3 has 14 residues. The CDR3 nucleotides are TGTGCCAGCAGCTTCGGACAGGGCAACACTGAAGCTTTCTTT. Translation gives CASSFGQGNTEAFF.

V and J are TRBV28 and TRBJ1-2; D gene uncertain. From germline, CDR1 is MDHEN and CDR2 SYDVKM. The CDR3 consists of 11 residues. With 6 bases removed from V and 3 bases from J, the gap between germline ends came to 5 bases. In DNA form, the CDR3 reads TGTGCCAGCAGCACAGACTATGGCTACACCTTC. It translates to CASSTDYGYTF.

This clone was recorded a few times. The chain has TRBV9 and TRBJ1-1, with D hard to call. Germline V gives CDR1 SGDLS, CDR2 YYNGEE. The CDR3 loop spans 14 amino acids. V was shortened by 0 bases and J by 5 bases, with 11 bases between the two germline ends. In DNA, the CDR3 is TGTGCCAGCAGCGTAGAAGGCCGGGGTACTGAAGCTTTCTTT. As protein: CASSVEGRGTEAFF. Full variable domain (rest looked up from reference TRBV9 and TRBJ1-1): DSGVTQTPKHLITATGQRVTLRCSPRSGDLSVYWYQQSLDQGLQFLIQYYNGEERAKGNILERFSAQQFPDLHSELNLSSLELGDSALYFCASSVEGRGTEAFFGQGTRLTVV.

The chain is built from TRBV6-5 and TRBJ1-2; TRBD1 matches at 12 bases. The CDR3 has 15 amino acids. V dropped 2 bases and J dropped 5; count of bases not matched to a gene: 3. The germline CDR1 and CDR2 sequences are MNHEY and SVGAGI. The CDR3 protein is CASSYGTGGRYGYTF. CDR3 nucleotide sequence: TGTGCCAGCAGTTACGGGACAGGGGGCAGGTATGGCTACACCTTC.

CDR3 in amino acids: CASTYGTADTQYF. CDR3 bases: TGTGCCAGCACCTACGGGACAGCGGATACGCAGTATTTT. The chain employs TRBV28 and TRBJ2-3, with 7 bases fitting TRBD1. CDR3 length equals 13 residues. The germline CDR1 and CDR2 sequences are MDHEN and SYDVKM. J was trimmed by 6 bases and V by 7 bases; bases with no gene match: 7.

This chain joins TRBV27 and TRBJ1-5; 8 positions match TRBD1. CDR3 length: 15 residues. J was trimmed by 4 bases and V by 4 bases; bases with no gene match: 6. Germline V gene data show CDR1 as MNHEY and CDR2 as SMNVEV (reference sequence). The DNA for the CDR3 is TGTGCCAGCAGTTCAGGACAGGGCATTAATCAGCCCCAGCATTTT. Translation gives CASSSGQGINQPQHF.

This clone was seen just once. The chain's CDR3 is CASSELLLTGYQETQYF. CDR3 nucleotide sequence: TGTGCCAGCAGTGAATTGTTGTTAACGGGGTACCAAGAGACCCAGTACTTC. V usage is TRBV2 and J usage is TRBJ2-5; TRBD2 is a possible D gene (5 bases). The CDR3 is made up of 17 amino acids. Trimming stripped 2 bases from V and 0 bases from J, with 16 bases between. Germline V lookup: CDR1 SNHLY, CDR2 FYNNEI.

This rearrangement joins TRBV27 to TRBJ2-5, with 7 bases fitting TRBD2. The CDR3 runs to 13 residues. The trim removed 6 bases at V and 0 bases at J, leaving 1 base unmatched. CDR1 is MNHEY and CDR2 is SMNVEV in the germline V gene (reference sequence). In DNA form, the CDR3 reads TGTGCCAGCAGCCGGGGGGACCAAGAGACCCAGTACTTC. This encodes CASSRGDQETQYF.

The chain's CDR3 is CASNQGIPNQPQHF. The DNA of the CDR3 is TGTGCCAGCAATCAGGGGATCCCGAATCAGCCCCAGCATTTT. The V gene is TRBV9, the J gene TRBJ1-5, with D possibly matching TRBD1 (6 bases). The germline V and J ends were trimmed by 6 bases and 4 bases, with 14 bases remaining between them. The CDR3 is 14 residues long. Germline V gives CDR1 SGDLS, CDR2 YYNGEE. Supplemented by reference TRBV9 and TRBJ1-5, the full variable domain reads DSGVTQTPKHLITATGQRVTLRCSPRSGDLSVYWYQQSLDQGLQFLIQYYNGEERAKGNILERFSAQQFPDLHSELNLSSLELGDSALYFCASNQGIPNQPQHFGDGTRLSIL.

CDR3 sequence: CSVELAGAYYEQYV. DNA of the CDR3: TGCAGCGTTGAACTAGCGGGAGCCTACTACGAGCAGTACGTC. J is TRBJ2-7 and V is TRBV29-1; 10 positions match TRBD2. Germline V gene lookup returns CDR1 SQVTM and CDR2 ANQGSEA. V was clipped by 2 bases and J by 3 bases; unmatched bases: 4. This CDR3 spans 14 amino acids.

This sequence joins TRBV4-2 and TRBJ2-1; tentatively, D is TRBD2 (5 bases). V was trimmed by 3 bases and J by 6 bases, leaving 15 bases between them. The germline V gene encodes CDR1 LGHNA and CDR2 YNFKEQ. The CDR3 consists of 15 residues. The CDR3 reads CASSHPEIAGNEQFF. CDR3 DNA sequence: TGTGCCAGCAGCCACCCCGAGATTGCGGGCAATGAGCAGTTCTTC.

The V call is TRBV7-9, the J call TRBJ2-1; 9 nucleotides align to TRBD1. There are 15 residues in the CDR3. Germline V gene sequence: CDR1 SEHNR, CDR2 FQNEAQ (reference sequence). Losses at the gene ends were 6 bases for V and 7 bases for J; bases not matched to a gene: 10. DNA of the CDR3: TGTGCCAGCAGACGCGGACAGGGGTGGGGGAATGAGCAGTTCTTC. Translated, it gives CASRRGQGWGNEQFF.

This clone was seen once. The rearrangement uses TRBV10-1 and TRBJ2-7; D perhaps matches TRBD2 (5 bases). V was shortened by 8 bases and J by 2 bases, with 13 bases between the two germline ends. Germline assignment: CDR1 WNHNN and CDR2 SYGVQD (reference sequence). This CDR3 has 13 residues. The CDR3 DNA sequence: TGCGCCAGCGTTAGGGCCGGGGCCTACGAGCAGTACTTC. Protein product: CASVRAGAYEQYF.

The chain joins TRBV4-1 to TRBJ1-2; 8 bases are a match to TRBD1. Germline V gives CDR1 MGHRA, CDR2 YSYEKL. The V segment lost 1 base and the J segment 3 bases; nucleotides outside the gene matches: 10. The CDR3 covers 17 residues. The CDR3 DNA follows: TGCGCCAGCAGCCAAGTAATAGCGGACAGGGCCCACTATGGCTACACCTTC. Translated, it gives CASSQVIADRAHYGYTF.

This chain connects TRBV6-1 to TRBJ2-1, with 12 bases lining up with TRBD2. CDR3 size: 16 residues. Looked up from germline, CDR1 is MNHNS and CDR2 is SASEGT. V trimming: 1 base; J trimming: 12 bases; junction bases outside the gene matches: 10. The CDR3 bases are TGTGCCAGCAGTGAAGTACGGGCTAGCGGGAGGGCCGGGCAGTTCTTC. It encodes CASSEVRASGRAGQFF.

The rearrangement uses TRBV29-1 and TRBJ2-3; 7 positions agree with TRBD2. J was trimmed by 5 bases and V by 7 bases; bases with no gene match: 15. Germline V gives CDR1 SQVTM, CDR2 ANQGSEA. The CDR3 is made up of 15 amino acids. Here the CDR3 DNA reads TGCAGCGATAGGGGCCTAGCGGCCGGGAGAGATACGCAGTATTTT. It translates to CSDRGLAAGRDTQYF.

Only one count was recorded for this clone. This chain links TRBV18 with TRBJ1-4; possible D gene TRBD1, 5 bases. Germline loops: CDR1 KGHSH, CDR2 LQKENI. Trimming cost V 2 bases and J 7 bases, with 17 bases left between them. The CDR3 loop spans 16 amino acids. In DNA, the CDR3 is TGTGCCAGCTCACCAATTTTTTCAGGGTACGGTGAAAAACTGTTTTTT. Its protein is CASSPIFSGYGEKLFF.

This sequence joins TRBV29-1 and TRBJ2-3; 7 positions agree with TRBD1. Germline lookup yields CDR1 SQVTM and CDR2 ANQGSEA. The CDR3 consists of 13 residues. Unmatched junction bases numbered 5, after V lost 3 bases and J lost 5 bases. The CDR3 nucleotides are TGCAGCGTTGACCGACAGGGAAGAGATACGCAGTATTTT. It codes for CSVDRQGRDTQYF.

This clone is a singleton in its sample. The chain carries TRBV18 and TRBJ1-1, with D unresolved. Germline V CDR1 and CDR2: KGHSH, LQKENI. There are 13 residues in the CDR3. V gave up 2 bases and J gave up 2 bases, with 6 bases separating them. As DNA, the CDR3 is TGTGCCAGCTCACCAGGAGCAAACACTGAAGCTTTCTTT. Protein: CASSPGANTEAFF. Full variable domain (outside the CDR3, taken from reference TRBV18 and TRBJ1-1): NAGVMQNPRHLVRRRGQEARLRCSPMKGHSHVYWYRQLPEEGLKFMVYLQKENIIDESGMPKERFSAEFPKEGPSILRIQQVVRGDSAAYFCASSPGANTEAFFGQGTRLTVV.

Only one count was recorded for this clone. This chain joins TRBV7-2 and TRBJ2-7; D might be TRBD1 (5 bases). This CDR3 comprises 13 residues. V was shortened by 1 base and J by 5 bases, with 9 bases between the two germline ends. Germline assignment: CDR1 SGHTA and CDR2 FQGNSA. Written as DNA, the CDR3 is TGTGCCAGCAGCTTAGAGTGGGGCCACGAGCAGTACTTC. This gives the protein CASSLEWGHEQYF.

This clone was picked up one time. The chain links TRBV4-2 to TRBJ2-7, with D perhaps matching TRBD2 (6 bases). V lost 0 bases, J lost 3 bases, and 15 bases lay in between. Germline CDR1 and CDR2: LGHNA and YNFKEQ. The CDR3 covers 16 residues. CDR3 DNA: TGTGCCAGCAGCCAAGATCGCGGGGTATTGGTCTACGAGCAGTACTTC. Protein sequence: CASSQDRGVLVYEQYF.

The CDR3 DNA reads TGCGCCAGCAGCCCGAGGACTAGCGGGACGACCTACGAGCAGTACTTC. Its protein is CASSPRTSGTTYEQYF. The chain has TRBV5-1 and TRBJ2-7; 12 bases are a match to TRBD2. Trimming removed 4 bases from V and 2 bases from J; junction bases left unmatched: 7. The CDR3 consists of 16 residues. From germline, CDR1 is SGHRS and CDR2 YFSETQ.

The CDR3 loop is CASTGGNTDTQYF. The CDR3 DNA is TGTGCCAGCACGGGCGGGAACACAGATACGCAGTATTTT. The chain joins TRBV7-2 to TRBJ2-3; weak D call: TRBD2 (6 bases). CDR1 and CDR2 (germline): SGHTA, FQGNSA. CDR3 length equals 13 residues. Trimming removed 7 bases at V and 2 bases at J, with 10 bases between.

This clone was found a few times. The chain uses TRBV29-1 and TRBJ1-4; TRBD1 is a possible D gene (6 bases). Per germline, CDR1 SQVTM and CDR2 ANQGSEA. The CDR3 length is 12 residues. V was shortened by 4 bases and J by 6 bases, with 9 bases between the two germline ends. CDR3 loop: CSVVSGDEKLFF. For the CDR3, the DNA is TGCAGCGTTGTGTCAGGGGATGAAAAACTGTTTTTT.

The chain joins TRBV2 to TRBJ1-4; 9 bases agree with TRBD1. This CDR3 is 12 amino acids long. The J segment lost 7 bases and the V segment lost 6 bases, leaving 0 bases of the junction unmatched. The germline V gene has CDR1 SNHLY and CDR2 FYNNEI. CDR3 sequence reads: CASRGQGEKLFF. The CDR3 DNA reads TGTGCCAGCAGGGGACAGGGTGAAAAACTGTTTTTT. Variable domain in full (rest from reference TRBV2 and TRBJ1-4): EPEVTQTPSHQVTQMGQEVILRCVPISNHLYFYWYRQILGQKVEFLVSFYNNEISEKSEIFDDQFSVERPDGSNFTLKIRSTKLEDSAMYFCASRGQGEKLFFGSGTQLSVL.

CDR3 nucleotides: TGCGCCAGCAGCAGGAGAGTCCAAGAGACCCAGTACTTC. Translation gives CASSRRVQETQYF. The chain couples TRBV4-1 to TRBJ2-5; D is uncertain. The V end was cut by 5 bases, the J end by 1 base, with 8 bases between. CDR1 is MGHRA, CDR2 YSYEKL, per germline. This CDR3 comprises 13 residues.

This clone is labeled as medium-sized. The J gene is TRBJ1-5, the V gene TRBV7-8; D possibly corresponds to TRBD1 (5 bases). The CDR3 totals 14 residues. Trimming left V 5 bases short and J 7 bases short, with 15 bases between. Germline lookup yields CDR1 SGHVS and CDR2 FQNEAQ. The CDR3 loop reads CASSPGAVGQPQHF. The CDR3 DNA sequence: TGTGCCAGCAGCCCTGGGGCGGTAGGGCAGCCCCAGCATTTT.